The rows below give T cell receptor beta chains drawn from one sample of a study of radiation and T cells in renal cell carcinoma. Sequenced by immunoSEQ multiplex PCR; TCRdb stores in-frame clones only, minus some. In the table there are 130,000 or so clones, nearly 90% of which are singletons. Here the sequenced sample was blood, taken from a patient whose treatment included radiotherapy and nephrectomy. Receptor source: a woman in her fifties or sixties with renal cell carcinoma. The CDR3 runs from the conserved cysteine through the conserved F or W. The order of the fields is J gene, clone size, D gene, V gene, CDR3 DNA, CDR3 protein. A D gene is named only where the DNA matches it firmly. Only part of the rows carry a size: once, few, many, or a class if the clone is expanded.

>TRBJ2-7|once|TRBD1|TRBV5-1
TGCGCCAGCAGCGGGGGACAGGGTACCTACGAGCAGTACTTC
CASSGGQGTYEQYF
>TRBJ1-2|-|TRBD1|TRBV4-1
TGCGCCAGCAGCCAACAGGACAGGGGAAAAAGGAACTATGGCTACACCTTC
CASSQQDRGKRNYGYTF
>TRBJ1-1|-|-|TRBV11-2
TGTGCCAGCAGCAGGTACCCAGGGGTCCGCATGAACACTGAAGCTTTCTTT
CASSRYPGVRMNTEAFF
>TRBJ1-3|-|-|TRBV12-5
TGTGCTAGTGGTTCCCGGGACGTTTCAGGAAACACCATATATTTT
CASGSRDVSGNTIYF
>TRBJ1-5|once|-|TRBV7-8
TGTGCCAGCAGCTCAGGGACTGGGGGCAATCAGCCCCAGCATTTT
CASSSGTGGNQPQHF
>TRBJ1-1|few|TRBD1|TRBV15
TGTGCCACCAGCAGAGAAAGGCAGGGGGCTGAAGCTTTCTTT
CATSRERQGAEAFF
>TRBJ2-5|-|TRBD1|TRBV7-9
TGTGCCAGCAGCTCGCAGGGGGCCCTGGGGTGGGAGCAGTACTTC
CASSSQGALGWEQYF
>TRBJ1-5|-|-|TRBV19
TGTGCCAGTTCCGGGACGGGAGGGGAGCAGCCCCAGCATTTT
CASSGTGGEQPQHF
>TRBJ2-1|-|TRBD2|TRBV5-4
TGTGCCAGCAGCTTAACTAGCGGGGGGCGTCCGTTCTTC
CASSLTSGGRPFF
>TRBJ2-7|-|-|TRBV9
TGTGCCAGCAGCGCAGGTCGGGACACCTCCTACGAGCAGTACTTC
CASSAGRDTSYEQYF
>TRBJ2-6|once|-|TRBV6-6
TGTGCCAGCAGGCTTGGGCGCTCTGGGGCCAACGTCCTGACTTTC
CASRLGRSGANVLTF
>TRBJ2-3|-|TRBD2|TRBV19
TGTGCCAGTAGTCTAACCCCGGGCGGGGGGGCAGATACGCAGTATTTT
CASSLTPGGGADTQYF
>TRBJ1-6|few|-|TRBV2
TGTGCCAGCAGCGACGGACTGACAACGAATTCACCCCTCCACTTT
CASSDGLTTNSPLHF
>TRBJ1-5|-|-|TRBV7-8
TGTGCCAGCAGCCAGGTGGGGGGGAATAGCAATCAGCCCCAGCATTTT
CASSQVGGNSNQPQHF
>TRBJ2-5|-|TRBD2|TRBV11-2
TGTGCCAGCAGCCCTAGCGGGGGGCCAGGAGAGACCCAGTACTTC
CASSPSGGPGETQYF
>TRBJ1-3|-|TRBD1|TRBV19
TGTGCCAGTAGCCCCGGGACAGGGATGCAGGGGGCCTCTGGAAACACCATATATTTT
CASSPGTGMQGASGNTIYF
>TRBJ2-5|-|-|TRBV5-6
TGTGCCAGCAGCTTGGGAGGAGGGAACAGTGAGGGGACCCAGTACTTC
CASSLGGGNSEGTQYF
>TRBJ1-6|once|TRBD1|TRBV5-6
TGTGCCAGCAGCTTGAGGGACAGGGGGACAAATTCACCCCTCCACTTT
CASSLRDRGTNSPLHF
>TRBJ2-7|-|TRBD1|TRBV7-3
TGTGCCAGCAGCTCCGGACAGGGGGAATACGAGCAGTACTTC
CASSSGQGEYEQYF
>TRBJ2-7|-|-|TRBV6-5
TGTGCCAGCAGGCGGTGGGGGGACTACGAGCAGTACTTC
CASRRWGDYEQYF
>TRBJ1-6|-|-|TRBV2
TGTGCCAGCAGTGCCCGGGACTATAATTCACCCCTCCACTTT
CASSARDYNSPLHF
>TRBJ2-6|-|TRBD2|TRBV19
TGTGCCAGTAGTATGGTCTCGGGGGGGACGGCTGGGGCCAACGTCCTGACTTTC
CASSMVSGGTAGANVLTF
>TRBJ1-1|few|-|TRBV6-5
TGTGCCAGCAGTTACGAGGGGGTTGTTGGAAACACTGAAGCTTTCTTT
CASSYEGVVGNTEAFF
>TRBJ1-1|-|-|TRBV29-1
TGCAGCGCAGCGAACACTGAAGCTTTCTTT
CSAANTEAFF
>TRBJ1-4|few|TRBD1|TRBV27
TGTGCCAGCAGTGGGGGACAGGGGGTCGGGGAAAAACTGTTTTTT
CASSGGQGVGEKLFF
>TRBJ1-4|-|-|TRBV4-1
TGCGCCAGCAGCCATCCTGCGGGGGGCTGGGAAAAACTGTTTTTT
CASSHPAGGWEKLFF
>TRBJ2-5|-|-|TRBV4-2
TGTGCCAGCAGCCCATACCAGGGCGAGACCCAGTACTTC
CASSPYQGETQYF
>TRBJ1-3|-|-|TRBV15
TGTGCCACCAGCCCGGACACCTACTCTGGAAACACCATATATTTT
CATSPDTYSGNTIYF
>TRBJ2-5|-|TRBD2|TRBV7-6
TGTGCCAGCAGCTTTAGCGGGGACGAGACCCAGTACTTC
CASSFSGDETQYF
>TRBJ1-1|-|-|TRBV19
TGTGCCAGTAGTGCTAGACGAAAAACTCCAGAAGCTTTCTTT
CASSARRKTPEAFF
>TRBJ2-1|-|-|TRBV7-2
TGTGCCAGCAGGCTAGACGCAGCCAGCTCCTACAATGAGCAGTTCTTC
CASRLDAASSYNEQFF
>TRBJ1-6|-|TRBD1|TRBV15
TGTGCCACCAGCAGAGATCTGTTCGGACAGGGAGGTTCACCCCTCCACTTT
CATSRDLFGQGGSPLHF
>TRBJ2-7|-|-|TRBV2
TGTGCCAGCAGCCTCGGGACTCAGGCCTACGAGCAGTACTTC
CASSLGTQAYEQYF
>TRBJ2-5|-|TRBD2|TRBV6-5
TGTGCCAGCAGTTCCCGGCGAGCGGGGGGACAGACCCAGTACTTC
CASSSRRAGGQTQYF
>TRBJ1-4|-|-|TRBV9
TGTGCCAGCAGCGTTGAGGGTTCGAGTGAAAAACTGTTTTTT
CASSVEGSSEKLFF
>TRBJ2-5|-|-|TRBV5-6
TGTGCCAGCAGCTTGGAACAGGGTTTTGGGGTCCCCTCGAAGACCCAGTACTTC
CASSLEQGFGVPSKTQYF
>TRBJ1-5|-|-|TRBV6-4
TGTGCCAGCAGTGTCGGTAGCAATCAGCCCCAGCATTTT
CASSVGSNQPQHF
>TRBJ1-4|-|TRBD1|TRBV7-6
TGTGCCAGCAGCTTAAGGGGTGGGCGCCGGACAGGGTTAAATGAAAAACTGTTTTTT
CASSLRGGRRTGLNEKLFF
>TRBJ2-1|-|-|TRBV30
TGTGCCTGGAGCCAAAATAGGTATGAGCAGTTCTTC
CAWSQNRYEQFF
>TRBJ2-5|-|TRBD2|TRBV7-2
TGTGCCAGCAGCTTAGGCGGGCCGACTAGCGGGGGGGGTGAGACCCAGTACTTC
CASSLGGPTSGGGETQYF
>TRBJ1-5|-|-|TRBV29-1
TGCAGCGTTGGGGGTAATCAGCCCCAGCATTTT
CSVGGNQPQHF